This T cell receptor (beta chain) was identified in a study of tumor-infiltrating lymphocytes in primary liver carcinoma. Overall study results and limits: All five tumor regions shared only about 7.5-24% of top clones.

RNA and DNA were co-extracted from about 20-30 mg of unsorted bulk tissue. Trimming pared 6 bases from V and 4 bases from J, leaving 12 bases between. The CDR3 contains 13 residues. Germline CDR1 is ENHRY and CDR2 is SYGVKD. For this clonotype: Its specificity is not known.

The investigators made TCR beta cDNA from 500 ng total RNA, using a constant-region primer. Libraries of TCR beta came from three nested multiplex PCR rounds with slightly modified ARM-PCR. TRBV1-TRBV30 forward primers and a C-beta reverse primer were used in the first two PCR rounds, which each ran for 10 cycles. MiXCR, run by TCRdb on the multiplex PCR reads, gives a single entry per CDR3 protein. The sample has about 60,000 distinct CDR3 sequences, around 64% seen once; the top ten hold 40% to 45%. Sequencing was done on a sample of liver tumor tissue from sampling region 4. Specified subset: tumor region T4, right-lateral pole. The chain combines TRBV10-3 with TRBJ1-1; D is uncertain. This TCR was recovered from a man aged 40-49 years with primary liver carcinoma and hepatitis B virus infection. The CDR3 sequence: CAIRQRFITEAFF. The CDR3 nucleotides read TGTGCCATCAGGCAGAGATTTATCACTGAAGCTTTCTTT.